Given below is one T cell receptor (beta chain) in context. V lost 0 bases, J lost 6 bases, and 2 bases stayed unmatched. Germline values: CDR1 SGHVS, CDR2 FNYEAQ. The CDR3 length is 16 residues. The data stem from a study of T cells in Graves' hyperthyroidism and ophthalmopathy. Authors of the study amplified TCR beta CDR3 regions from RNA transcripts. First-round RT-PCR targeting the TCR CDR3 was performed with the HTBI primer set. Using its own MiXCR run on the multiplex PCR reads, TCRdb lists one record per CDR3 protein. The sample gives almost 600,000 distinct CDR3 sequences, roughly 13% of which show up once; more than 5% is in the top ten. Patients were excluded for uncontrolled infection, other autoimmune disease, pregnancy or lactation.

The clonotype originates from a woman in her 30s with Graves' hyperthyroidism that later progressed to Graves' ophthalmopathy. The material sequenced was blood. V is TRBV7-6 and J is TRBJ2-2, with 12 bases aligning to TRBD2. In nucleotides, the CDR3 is TGTGCCAGCAGCTTAGCGCTAGCGGGAGGGTCCGGGGAGCTGTTTTTT. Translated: CASSLALAGGSGELFF.